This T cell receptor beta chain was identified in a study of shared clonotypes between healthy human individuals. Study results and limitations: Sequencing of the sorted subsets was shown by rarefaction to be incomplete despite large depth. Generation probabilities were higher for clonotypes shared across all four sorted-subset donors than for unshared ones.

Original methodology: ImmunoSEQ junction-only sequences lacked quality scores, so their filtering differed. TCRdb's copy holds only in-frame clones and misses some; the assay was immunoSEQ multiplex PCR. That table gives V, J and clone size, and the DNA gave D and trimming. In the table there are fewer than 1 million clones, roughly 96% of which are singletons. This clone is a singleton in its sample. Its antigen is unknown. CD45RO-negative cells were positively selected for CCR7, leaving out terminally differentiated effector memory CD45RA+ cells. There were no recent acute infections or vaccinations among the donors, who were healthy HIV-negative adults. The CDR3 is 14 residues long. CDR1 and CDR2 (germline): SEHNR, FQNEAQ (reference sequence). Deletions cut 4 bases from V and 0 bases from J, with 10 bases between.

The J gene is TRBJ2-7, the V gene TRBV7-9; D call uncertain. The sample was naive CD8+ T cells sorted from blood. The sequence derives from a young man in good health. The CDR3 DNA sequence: TGTGCCAGCAGCTCCCCAGTGGCCTCCTACGAGCAGTACTTC. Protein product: CASSSPVASYEQYF.